Presented here are 18 T cell receptor beta chains from one specimen sequenced in a study of shared clonotypes between healthy human individuals. The method was immunoSEQ multiplex PCR; TCRdb's version includes in-frame clones alone and lacks a portion of them. The sample lists around 980,000 clones; 70% to 80% were seen once. Input material: memory CD4+ T cells from PBMCs. Subset specified: CD45RA-negative fraction. These receptors were taken from a man between 18 and 35 years old in good health. Some clones in this sample may be carry-over from other donors' samples.

The chain carries TRBV5-1 and TRBJ2-1, with 15 bases aligning to TRBD2. The V segment lost 3 bases and the J segment 4 bases; nucleotides outside the gene matches: 11. In germline, CDR1 is SGHRS, CDR2 YFSETQ. This CDR3 has 19 amino acids. CDR3 sequence reads: CASSSSMGLAGGSYNEQFF. CDR3 coding DNA: TGCGCCAGCAGCTCCTCCATGGGACTAGCGGGAGGATCGTACAATGAGCAGTTCTTC.

V gene TRBV7-2 combines with J gene TRBJ2-1; no reliable D call. The CDR3 runs to 15 residues. The V and J ends lost 1 base and 8 bases respectively, with 15 bases between them. Germline CDR1 SGHTA, CDR2 FQGNSA. CDR3: CASSLVTSLSDEQFF. CDR3 DNA sequence: TGTGCCAGCAGCTTAGTAACATCCCTAAGCGATGAGCAGTTCTTC.

In DNA form, the CDR3 reads TGCGCCAGCAGTCGGGACAGGGGTAACTATGGCTACACCTTC. It encodes CASSRDRGNYGYTF. This chain uses TRBV10-2 with TRBJ1-2; TRBD1 aligns across 10 bases. The J segment lost 1 base and the V segment lost 5 bases, leaving 1 base of the junction unmatched. The length of the CDR3 is 14 residues. Germline CDR1 WSHSY, CDR2 SAAADI.

The chain couples TRBV2 to TRBJ1-3; TRBD1 is a possible D gene (6 bases). From germline, CDR1 is SNHLY and CDR2 FYNNEI. Trimming took 9 bases from V and 3 from J, leaving 15 bases between them. The CDR3 extends over 14 amino acids. The CDR3 sequence is CASKGEGDGNTIYF. DNA for the CDR3: TGTGCCAGTAAAGGAGAGGGGGATGGAAACACCATATATTTT.

The table lists this clone with a few counts. This sequence joins TRBV6-6 and TRBJ1-2; D unresolved. The CDR3 has 12 residues. Trimming shortened V by 6 bases and J by 8 bases, and 13 bases separated the two germline ends. Germline lookup yields CDR1 MNHNY and CDR2 SVGAGI (reference sequence). For the CDR3, the DNA is TGTGCCAGCAGACACCCCACAAGAGGCTACACCTTC. This codes for CASRHPTRGYTF.

This clone was seen at least ten times. The rearrangement links TRBV11-3 to TRBJ2-7; tentatively, D is TRBD2 (5 bases). From germline, CDR1 is SGHNT and CDR2 YENEEA. Between the trimmed V and J ends, which lost 1 base and 7 bases, there was a span of 11 bases. This CDR3 contains 13 residues. The CDR3 region has the DNA TGTGCCAGCAGCTTAGGTTACCAGCGGGAGCAGTACTTC. It translates to CASSLGYQREQYF.

This clone has just a few counts. This sequence joins TRBV2 and TRBJ1-4, with D possibly matching TRBD1 (6 bases). Trimming pared 8 bases from V and 4 bases from J, leaving 14 bases between. Looked up from germline, CDR1 is SNHLY and CDR2 is FYNNEI. The CDR3 runs to 14 residues. CDR3 amino acids: CASGRQVNNEKLFF. CDR3 sequence (DNA): TGTGCCAGCGGGAGACAGGTTAATAATGAAAAACTGTTTTTT.

This clone was seen once. The genes are TRBV6-1 and TRBJ2-7; TRBD1 is a possible D gene (7 bases). Trimming shortened V by 2 bases and J by 1 base, and 15 bases separated the two germline ends. Germline values: CDR1 MNHNS, CDR2 SASEGT. The CDR3 covers 16 residues. CDR3 bases: TGTGCCAGCAGTGAAAGTAGGGCAGGGGGGTCCTACGAGCAGTACTTC. Translating it yields CASSESRAGGSYEQYF.

The CDR3 nucleotides are TGTGCCAGCTATCAGGGAGGCGACTACACCTTC. It is translated as CASYQGGDYTF. This chain joins TRBV2 and TRBJ1-2; tentative D call: TRBD1 (5 bases). This CDR3 is built from 11 residues. The germline V gene encodes CDR1 SNHLY and CDR2 FYNNEI. Between the trimmed V and J ends, which lost 8 bases and 10 bases, there was a span of 14 bases.

The genes are TRBV6-1 and TRBJ1-3, with D possibly being TRBD1 (5 bases). V dropped 9 bases and J dropped 1 base, with 13 bases sitting between them. Germline CDR1 and CDR2: MNHNS and SASEGT. The CDR3 extends over 14 amino acids. The DNA for the CDR3 is TGTGCCAGTGAGAGTGGGGGTTCTGGAAACACCATATATTTT. Residues: CASESGGSGNTIYF.

The V call is TRBV7-8, the J call TRBJ2-4, with D maybe TRBD1 (6 bases). The V end was cut by 3 bases, the J end by 5 bases, with 17 bases between. This CDR3 is 16 amino acids long. In germline, CDR1 is SGHVS, CDR2 FQNEAQ. Here the CDR3 DNA reads TGTGCCAGCAGCTTTAAACCGACAGGTCCCCAAAACATTCAGTACTTC. This codes for CASSFKPTGPQNIQYF. Full variable domain (rest looked up from reference TRBV7-8 and TRBJ2-4): GAGVSQSPRYKVAKRGQDVALRCDPISGHVSLFWYQQALGQGPEFLTYFQNEAQLDKSGLPSDRFFAERPEGSVSTLKIQRTQQEDSAVYLCASSFKPTGPQNIQYFGAGTRLSVL.

The genes are TRBV5-1 and TRBJ1-4, with TRBD1 identical over 8 bases. CDR3 size: 15 residues. Germline V gene data show CDR1 as SGHRS and CDR2 as YFSETQ. Trimming removed 4 bases from V and 7 bases from J; junction bases left unmatched: 9. CDR3 nucleotide sequence: TGCGCCAGCAGCACCTTAAACAGGGGGAGTGAAAAACTGTTTTTT. Its translation: CASSTLNRGSEKLFF.

The table lists this clone with a few counts. V and J are TRBV30 and TRBJ1-5; D gene unclear. CDR1 and CDR2 from the germline V gene are GTSNPN and SVGIG (reference sequence). The CDR3 totals 11 residues. Deletions cut 3 bases from V and 3 bases from J, with 3 bases between. In DNA form, the CDR3 reads TGTGCCTGGAGGAACAATCAGCCCCAGCATTTT. Translation gives CAWRNNQPQHF.

The genes are TRBV5-6 and TRBJ2-7; tentatively, D is TRBD2 (6 bases). The germline V gene encodes CDR1 SGHDT and CDR2 YYEEEE. CDR3 length: 14 residues. V was trimmed by 0 bases and J by 5 bases, leaving 12 bases between them. The CDR3 region is CASSLVGRGNEQYF. The CDR3 nucleotides read TGTGCCAGCAGCTTGGTAGGCCGCGGGAACGAGCAGTACTTC.

The gene calls are TRBV7-9 and TRBJ2-1, with unresolved D. CDR3 length equals 15 residues. The V gene's germline CDR1 is SEHNR and CDR2 FQNEAQ (reference sequence). V was clipped by 5 bases and J by 0 bases, with 11 bases between them. This CDR3 reads CASSPLAASYNEQFF. CDR3 bases: TGTGCCAGCAGCCCCCTTGCGGCCTCCTACAATGAGCAGTTCTTC.

This chain connects TRBV5-1 to TRBJ1-3; no firm D call. Germline CDR1 is SGHRS and CDR2 is YFSETQ. V was shortened by 0 bases and J by 0 bases, with 7 bases between the two germline ends. The CDR3 covers 15 residues. DNA of the CDR3: TGCGCCAGCAGCTTGGCGGCACTCTCTGGAAACACCATATATTTT. Translation: CASSLAALSGNTIYF.

This chain connects TRBV6-5 to TRBJ1-3; D remains unclear. CDR1 and CDR2 from the germline V gene are MNHEY and SVGAGI. V lost 11 bases, J lost 2 bases, and 16 bases lay in between. This CDR3 contains 14 residues. CDR3 coding DNA: TGTGCCTCCGCCGCTGGCGGTGCTGGAAACACCATATATTTT. Its translation: CASAAGGAGNTIYF.

The chain links TRBV6-5 to TRBJ2-2; 11 bases agree with TRBD1. This CDR3 spans 15 amino acids. Germline CDR1 reads MNHEY; CDR2 reads SVGAGI. J gave up 7 bases and V 6 bases, and 7 bases lay outside the gene matches. CDR3 DNA sequence: TGTGCCAGCAGAACCCGGGACAGGGGGGGCGGGGAGCTGTTTTTT. This translates into CASRTRDRGGGELFF.